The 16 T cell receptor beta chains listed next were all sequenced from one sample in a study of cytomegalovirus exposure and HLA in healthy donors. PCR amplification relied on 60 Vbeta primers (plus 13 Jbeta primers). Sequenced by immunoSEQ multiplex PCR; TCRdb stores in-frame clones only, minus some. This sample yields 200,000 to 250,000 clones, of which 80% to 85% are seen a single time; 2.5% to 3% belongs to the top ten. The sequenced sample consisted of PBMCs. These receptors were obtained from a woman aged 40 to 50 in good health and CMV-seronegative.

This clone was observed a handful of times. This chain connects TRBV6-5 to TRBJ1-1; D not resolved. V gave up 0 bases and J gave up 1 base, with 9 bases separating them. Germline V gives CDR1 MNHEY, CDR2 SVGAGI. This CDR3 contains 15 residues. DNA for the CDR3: TGTGCCAGCAGTTACTCGGAGACTGGGAACACTGAAGCTTTCTTT. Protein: CASSYSETGNTEAFF.

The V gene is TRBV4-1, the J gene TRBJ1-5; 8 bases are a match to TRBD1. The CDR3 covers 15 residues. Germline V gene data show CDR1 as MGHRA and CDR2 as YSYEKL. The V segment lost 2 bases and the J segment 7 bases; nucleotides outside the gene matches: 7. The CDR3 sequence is CASSQRGQGTQPQHF. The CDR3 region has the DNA TGCGCCAGCAGCCAACGCGGACAGGGTACCCAGCCCCAGCATTTT.

This chain's CDR3 is CASSQDPSTGYEQFF. DNA for the CDR3: TGTGCCAGCAGCCAAGACCCGTCGACAGGATATGAGCAGTTCTTC. This chain links TRBV14 with TRBJ2-1; possible D gene TRBD1, 6 bases. Germline V gene lookup returns CDR1 SGHDN and CDR2 FVKESK. The CDR3 spans 15 residues. V was pared by 0 bases and J by 8 bases, with 14 bases between.

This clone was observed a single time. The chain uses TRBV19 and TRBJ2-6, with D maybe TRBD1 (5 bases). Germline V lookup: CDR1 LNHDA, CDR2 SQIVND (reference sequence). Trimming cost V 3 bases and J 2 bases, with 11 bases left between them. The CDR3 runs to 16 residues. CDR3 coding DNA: TGTGCCAGTAGTATTACAGGCGTCGCTGGGGCCAACGTCCTGACTTTC. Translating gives CASSITGVAGANVLTF. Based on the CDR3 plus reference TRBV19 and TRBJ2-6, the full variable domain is DGGITQSPKYLFRKEGQNVTLSCEQNLNHDAMYWYRQDPGQGLRLIYYSQIVNDFQKGDIAEGYSVSREKKESFPLTVTSAQKNPTAFYLCASSITGVAGANVLTFGAGSRLTVL.

CDR3 loop: CASRPTGAIYGYTF. The CDR3 nucleotides are TGCGCCAGCAGACCTACAGGGGCCATATATGGCTACACCTTC. The chain uses TRBV5-1 and TRBJ1-2; 7 bases line up with TRBD1. The CDR3 is made up of 14 amino acids. Per the germline V gene, CDR1 is SGHRS and CDR2 is YFSETQ. With 5 bases clipped from V and 5 bases from J, the junction kept 9 bases outside the gene matches.

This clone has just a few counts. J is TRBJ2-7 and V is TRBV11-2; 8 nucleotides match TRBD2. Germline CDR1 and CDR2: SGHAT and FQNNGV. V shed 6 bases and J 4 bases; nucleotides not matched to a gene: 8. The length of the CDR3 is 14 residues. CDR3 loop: CASRDSGSSYEQYF. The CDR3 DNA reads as TGTGCCAGCAGAGACAGCGGGAGCTCTTACGAGCAGTACTTC.

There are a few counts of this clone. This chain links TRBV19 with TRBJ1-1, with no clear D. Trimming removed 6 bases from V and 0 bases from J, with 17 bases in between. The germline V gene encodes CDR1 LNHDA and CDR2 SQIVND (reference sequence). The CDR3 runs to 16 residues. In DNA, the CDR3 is TGTGCCAGTAGACCCGGGAGTGGGCGAATGAACACTGAAGCTTTCTTT. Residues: CASRPGSGRMNTEAFF. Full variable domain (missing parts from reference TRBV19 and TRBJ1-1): DGGITQSPKYLFRKEGQNVTLSCEQNLNHDAMYWYRQDPGQGLRLIYYSQIVNDFQKGDIAEGYSVSREKKESFPLTVTSAQKNPTAFYLCASRPGSGRMNTEAFFGQGTRLTVV.

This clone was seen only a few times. CDR3 sequence (DNA): TGCGCCAGCAGCTCCGGACAGGCTGAGGAGACCCAGTACTTC. Its translation is CASSSGQAEETQYF. This sequence joins TRBV5-1 and TRBJ2-5; 7 positions agree with TRBD1. CDR3 length: 14 residues. Germline V gene lookup returns CDR1 SGHRS and CDR2 YFSETQ. J was trimmed by 5 bases and V by 3 bases; bases with no gene match: 7. Full variable domain (remainder filled in from reference TRBV5-1 and TRBJ2-5): KAGVTQTPRYLIKTRGQQVTLSCSPISGHRSVSWYQQTPGQGLQFLFEYFSETQRNKGNFPGRFSGRQFSNSRSEMNVSTLELGDSALYLCASSSGQAEETQYFGPGTRLLVL.

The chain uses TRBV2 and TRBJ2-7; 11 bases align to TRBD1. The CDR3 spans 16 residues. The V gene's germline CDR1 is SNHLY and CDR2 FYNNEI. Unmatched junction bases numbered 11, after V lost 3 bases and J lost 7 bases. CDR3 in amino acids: CASSDGTGTGGYEQYF. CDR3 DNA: TGTGCCAGCAGTGATGGGACCGGGACAGGGGGTTATGAGCAGTACTTC.

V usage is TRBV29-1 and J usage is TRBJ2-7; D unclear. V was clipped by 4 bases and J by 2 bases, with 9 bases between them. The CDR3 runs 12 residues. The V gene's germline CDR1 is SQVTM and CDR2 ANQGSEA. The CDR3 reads CSVGLGAYEQYF. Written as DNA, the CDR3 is TGCAGCGTTGGACTTGGAGCCTACGAGCAGTACTTC.

DNA for the CDR3: TGTGCCAGCAGTGAAGTCGGCGGGGGCCTTTCCGAGCAGTACTTC. It encodes CASSEVGGGLSEQYF. The chain has TRBV6-1 and TRBJ2-5; perhaps TRBD2 as D (7 bases). The J call may be faulty, since TRBJ2-7 better matches the DNA end. The CDR3 consists of 15 residues. CDR1 is MNHNS and CDR2 is SASEGT in the germline V gene.

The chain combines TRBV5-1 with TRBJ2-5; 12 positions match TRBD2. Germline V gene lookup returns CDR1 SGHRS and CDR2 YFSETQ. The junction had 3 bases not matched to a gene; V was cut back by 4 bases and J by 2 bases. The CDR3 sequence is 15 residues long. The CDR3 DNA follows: TGCGCCAGCAGCATGACTAGCGGGAGACAAGAGACCCAGTACTTC. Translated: CASSMTSGRQETQYF.

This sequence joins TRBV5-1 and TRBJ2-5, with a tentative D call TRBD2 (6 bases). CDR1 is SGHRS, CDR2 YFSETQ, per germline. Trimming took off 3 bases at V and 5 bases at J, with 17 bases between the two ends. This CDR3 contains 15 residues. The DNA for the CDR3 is TGCGCCAGCAGCTCGGGACTGAGGTTTGGGGAGACCCAGTACTTC. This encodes CASSSGLRFGETQYF.

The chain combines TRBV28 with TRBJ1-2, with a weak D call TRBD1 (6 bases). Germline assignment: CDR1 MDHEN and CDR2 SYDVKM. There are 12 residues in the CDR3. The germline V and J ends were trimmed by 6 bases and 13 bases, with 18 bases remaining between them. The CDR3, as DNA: TGTGCCAGCAGCCCCGCGCTGGGGGCGGCCACCTTC. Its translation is CASSPALGAATF.

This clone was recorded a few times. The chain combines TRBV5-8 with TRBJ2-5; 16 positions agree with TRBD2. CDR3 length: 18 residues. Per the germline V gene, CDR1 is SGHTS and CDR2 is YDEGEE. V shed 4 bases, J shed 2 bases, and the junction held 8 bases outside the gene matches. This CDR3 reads CASSAGTSGRAVQETQYF. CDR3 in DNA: TGTGCCAGCAGCGCCGGGACTAGCGGGAGGGCCGTGCAAGAGACCCAGTACTTC.

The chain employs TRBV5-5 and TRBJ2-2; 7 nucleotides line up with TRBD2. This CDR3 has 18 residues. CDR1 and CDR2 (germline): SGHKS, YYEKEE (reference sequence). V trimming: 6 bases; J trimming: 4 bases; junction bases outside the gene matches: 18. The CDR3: CASTLRGEGRRGTGELFF. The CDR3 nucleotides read TGTGCCAGCACCCTTCGGGGGGAGGGGAGACGTGGCACCGGGGAGCTGTTTTTT.